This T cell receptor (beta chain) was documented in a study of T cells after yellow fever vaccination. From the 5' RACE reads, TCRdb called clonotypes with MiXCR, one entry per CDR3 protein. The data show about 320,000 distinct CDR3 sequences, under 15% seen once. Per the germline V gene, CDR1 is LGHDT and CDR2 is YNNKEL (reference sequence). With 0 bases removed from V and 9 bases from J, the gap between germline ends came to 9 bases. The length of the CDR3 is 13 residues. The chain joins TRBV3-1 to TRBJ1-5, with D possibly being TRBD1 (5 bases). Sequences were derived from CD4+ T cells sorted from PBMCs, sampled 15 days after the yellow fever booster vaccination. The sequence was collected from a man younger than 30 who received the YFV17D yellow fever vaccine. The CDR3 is CASSQEGGRPQHF. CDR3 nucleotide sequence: TGTGCCAGCAGCCAAGAGGGGGGGAGGCCCCAGCATTTT. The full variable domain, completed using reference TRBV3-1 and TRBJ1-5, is DTAVSQTPKYLVTQMGNDKSIKCEQNLGHDTMYWYKQDSKKFLKIMFSYNNKELIINETVPNRFSPKSPDKAHLNLHINSLELGDSAVYFCASSQEGGRPQHFGDGTRLSIL.